This T cell receptor (beta chain) was found in a study of tumor-infiltrating lymphocytes in primary liver carcinoma. Study overall: Measuring about 4 to 10 cm across, the tumors were staged as T1-T3 N0M0. Overall study results and limits: Bulk unsorted material prevented CD4+ and CD8+ repertoire comparison. Tumor region pairs overlapped more than did tumor-adjacent and tumor-blood pairs.

This CDR3 has 14 residues. The germline CDR1 and CDR2 sequences are MNHNY and SVGAGI (reference sequence). Germline trimming cut 6 bases from V and 2 bases from J; bases unmatched to any gene: 6. Unsorted whole blood yielded the blood RNA, and germline DNA was also extracted. Around 4 milliliters of peripheral blood were collected before surgery. With respect to this clonotype: What it binds is not known.

Making TCR beta cDNA involved roughly 500 ng total RNA and a constant-region primer. Generation of the TCR beta libraries relied on three nested multiplex PCR rounds using slightly modified ARM-PCR. Running roughly 10 cycles apiece, the first two PCR rounds relied on TRBV1-TRBV30 forward primers together with a C-beta reverse primer. MiXCR was run by TCRdb on the multiplex PCR reads, yielding one entry per CDR3 protein. Among approximately 320,000 distinct CDR3 sequences listed, 50% to 60% were seen once. The sequence was obtained from a woman in her twenties or thirties with primary liver carcinoma and hepatitis B virus infection. The V call is TRBV6-6, the J call TRBJ2-7; 8 bases align to TRBD1. Sequenced: peripheral blood. The CDR3 loop is CASRDQGATYEQYF. In DNA, the CDR3 is TGTGCCAGCAGGGATCAGGGGGCGACCTACGAGCAGTACTTC.